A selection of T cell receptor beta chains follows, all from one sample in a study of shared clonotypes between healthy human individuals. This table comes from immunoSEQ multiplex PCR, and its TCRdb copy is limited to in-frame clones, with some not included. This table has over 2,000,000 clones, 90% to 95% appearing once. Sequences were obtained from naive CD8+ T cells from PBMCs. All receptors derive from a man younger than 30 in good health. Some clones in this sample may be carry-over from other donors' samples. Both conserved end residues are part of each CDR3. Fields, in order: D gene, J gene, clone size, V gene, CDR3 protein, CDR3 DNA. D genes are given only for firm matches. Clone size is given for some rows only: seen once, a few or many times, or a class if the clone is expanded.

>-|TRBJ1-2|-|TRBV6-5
CASGTGEGYTF
TGTGCCAGCGGTACAGGTGAAGGCTACACCTTC
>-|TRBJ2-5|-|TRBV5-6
CASSHRYQETQYF
TGTGCCAGCAGCCACAGGTACCAAGAGACCCAGTACTTC
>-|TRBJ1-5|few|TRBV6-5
CASSAQGYSNQPQHF
TGTGCCAGCAGTGCTCAGGGTTATAGCAATCAGCCCCAGCATTTT
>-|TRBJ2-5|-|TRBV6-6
CATLGGYETQYF
TGTGCCACCCTCGGTGGCTACGAGACCCAGTACTTC
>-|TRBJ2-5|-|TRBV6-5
CASSYSGRGEGETQYF
TGTGCCAGCAGTTACTCAGGCAGGGGTGAGGGGGAGACCCAGTACTTC
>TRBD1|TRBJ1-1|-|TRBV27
CASSPYRDRANTEAFF
TGTGCCAGCAGTCCCTACCGAGACAGGGCGAACACTGAAGCTTTCTTT
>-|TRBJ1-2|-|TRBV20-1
CSTSTYYGYTF
TGCAGTACATCAACCTACTATGGCTACACCTTC
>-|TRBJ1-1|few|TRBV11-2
CASSHRNTEAFF
TGTGCCAGCAGCCATCGGAACACTGAAGCTTTCTTT
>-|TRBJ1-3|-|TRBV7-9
CASSPFSGNTIYF
TGTGCCAGCAGCCCCTTCTCTGGAAACACCATATATTTT
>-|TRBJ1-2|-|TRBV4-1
CASSQVGGRRGYGYTF
TGCGCCAGCAGCCAAGTAGGGGGGAGGAGAGGGTATGGCTACACCTTC
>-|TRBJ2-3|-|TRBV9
CASSVEFRDTQYF
TGTGCCAGCAGCGTAGAGTTTCGAGATACGCAGTATTTT
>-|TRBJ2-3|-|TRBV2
CASISSSTDTQYF
TGTGCCAGCATCTCTTCTAGCACAGATACGCAGTATTTT
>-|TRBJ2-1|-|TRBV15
CATRGRGDREQFF
TGTGCCACCAGGGGTCGTGGGGATCGGGAGCAGTTCTTC
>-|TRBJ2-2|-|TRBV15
CATSRDGQGNTGELFF
TGTGCCACCAGCAGAGATGGGCAGGGGAACACCGGGGAGCTGTTTTTT
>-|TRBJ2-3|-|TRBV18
CASSPRGEGTDTQYF
TGTGCCAGCTCACCACGGGGAGAGGGGACAGATACGCAGTATTTT
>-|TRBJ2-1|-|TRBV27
CASTVSGNYNEQFF
TGTGCCAGCACCGTTAGCGGAAATTACAATGAGCAGTTCTTC
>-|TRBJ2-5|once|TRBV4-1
CASSPWDLGEETQYF
TGCGCCAGCAGCCCATGGGACTTGGGGGAAGAGACCCAGTACTTC
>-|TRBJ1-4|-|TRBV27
CASSLMGSNEKLFF
TGTGCCAGCAGTTTAATGGGGTCTAATGAAAAACTGTTTTTT
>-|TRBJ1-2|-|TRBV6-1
CASSEQGVNYGYTF
TGTGCCAGCAGTGAACAGGGAGTTAACTATGGCTACACCTTC
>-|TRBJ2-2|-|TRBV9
CASSVEARPGTGELFF
TGTGCCAGCAGCGTAGAGGCCAGGCCCGGAACCGGGGAGCTGTTTTTT
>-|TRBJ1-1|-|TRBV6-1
CASSEARGWPEAFF
TGTGCCAGCAGTGAAGCCAGGGGATGGCCTGAAGCTTTCTTT
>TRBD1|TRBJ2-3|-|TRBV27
CASSRTGGRADTQYF
TGTGCCAGCAGTAGGACAGGGGGAAGGGCAGATACGCAGTATTTT
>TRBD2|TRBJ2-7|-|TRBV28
CASSPPGLAPVF
TGTGCCAGCAGTCCACCGGGACTAGCTCCGGTTTTC
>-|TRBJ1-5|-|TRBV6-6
CASRPRDFAPFF
TGTGCCAGCAGACCCCGGGACTTTGCCCCCTTTTTT